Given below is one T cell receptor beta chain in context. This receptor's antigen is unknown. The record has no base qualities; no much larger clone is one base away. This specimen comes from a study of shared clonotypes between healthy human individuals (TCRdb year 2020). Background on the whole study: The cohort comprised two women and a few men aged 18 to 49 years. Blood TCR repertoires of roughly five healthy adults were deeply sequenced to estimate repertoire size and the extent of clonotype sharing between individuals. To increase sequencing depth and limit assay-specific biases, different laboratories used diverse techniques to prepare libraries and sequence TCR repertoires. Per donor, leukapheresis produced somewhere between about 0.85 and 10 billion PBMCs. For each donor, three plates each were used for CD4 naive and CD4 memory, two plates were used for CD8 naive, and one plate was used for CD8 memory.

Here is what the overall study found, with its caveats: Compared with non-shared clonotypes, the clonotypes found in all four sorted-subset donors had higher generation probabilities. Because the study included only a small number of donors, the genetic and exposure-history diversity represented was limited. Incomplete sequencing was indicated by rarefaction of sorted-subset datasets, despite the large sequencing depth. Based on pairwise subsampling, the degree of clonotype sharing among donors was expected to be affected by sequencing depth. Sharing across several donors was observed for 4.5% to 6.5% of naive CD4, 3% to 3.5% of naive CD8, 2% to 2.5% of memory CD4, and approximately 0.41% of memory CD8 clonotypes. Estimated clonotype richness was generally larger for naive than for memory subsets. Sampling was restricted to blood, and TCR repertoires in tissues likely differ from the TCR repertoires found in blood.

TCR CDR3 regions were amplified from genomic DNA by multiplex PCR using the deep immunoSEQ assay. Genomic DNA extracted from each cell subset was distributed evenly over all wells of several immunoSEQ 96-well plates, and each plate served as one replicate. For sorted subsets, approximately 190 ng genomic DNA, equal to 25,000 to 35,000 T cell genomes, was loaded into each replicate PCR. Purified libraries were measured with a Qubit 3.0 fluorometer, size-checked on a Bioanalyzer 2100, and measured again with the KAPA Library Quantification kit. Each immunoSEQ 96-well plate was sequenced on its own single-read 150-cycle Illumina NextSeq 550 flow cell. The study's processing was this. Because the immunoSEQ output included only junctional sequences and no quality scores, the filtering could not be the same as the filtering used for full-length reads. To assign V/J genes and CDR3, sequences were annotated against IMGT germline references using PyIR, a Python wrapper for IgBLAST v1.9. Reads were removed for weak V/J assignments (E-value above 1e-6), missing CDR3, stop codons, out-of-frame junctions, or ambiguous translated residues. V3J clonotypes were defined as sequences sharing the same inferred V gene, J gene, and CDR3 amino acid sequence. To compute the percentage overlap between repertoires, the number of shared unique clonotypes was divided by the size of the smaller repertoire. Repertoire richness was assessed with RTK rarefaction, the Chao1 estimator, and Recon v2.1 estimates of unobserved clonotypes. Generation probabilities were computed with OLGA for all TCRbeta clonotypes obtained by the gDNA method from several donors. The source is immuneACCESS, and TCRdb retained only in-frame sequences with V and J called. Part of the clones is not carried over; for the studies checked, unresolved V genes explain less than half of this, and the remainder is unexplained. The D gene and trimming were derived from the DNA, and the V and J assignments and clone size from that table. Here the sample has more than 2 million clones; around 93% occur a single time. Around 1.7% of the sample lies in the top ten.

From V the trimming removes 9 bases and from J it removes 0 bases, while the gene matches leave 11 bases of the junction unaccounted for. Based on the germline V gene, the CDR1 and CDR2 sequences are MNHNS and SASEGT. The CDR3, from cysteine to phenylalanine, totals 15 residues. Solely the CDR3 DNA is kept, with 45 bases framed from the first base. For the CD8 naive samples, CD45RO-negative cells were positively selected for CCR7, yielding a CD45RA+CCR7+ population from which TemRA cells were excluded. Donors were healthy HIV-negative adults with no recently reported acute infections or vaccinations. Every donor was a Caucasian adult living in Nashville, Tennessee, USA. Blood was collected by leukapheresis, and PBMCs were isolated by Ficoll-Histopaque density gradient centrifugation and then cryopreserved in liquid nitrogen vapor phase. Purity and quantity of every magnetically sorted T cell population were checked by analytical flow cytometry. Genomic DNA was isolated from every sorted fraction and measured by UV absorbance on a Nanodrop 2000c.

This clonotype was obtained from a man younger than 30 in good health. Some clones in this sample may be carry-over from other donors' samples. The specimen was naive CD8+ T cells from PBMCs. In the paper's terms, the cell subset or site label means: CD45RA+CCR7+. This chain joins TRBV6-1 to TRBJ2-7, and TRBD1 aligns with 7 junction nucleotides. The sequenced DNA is TGTGCCAGTTCATTCCCCCGGGACAGCTCCTACGAGCAGTACTTC. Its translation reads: CASSFPRDSSYEQYF.